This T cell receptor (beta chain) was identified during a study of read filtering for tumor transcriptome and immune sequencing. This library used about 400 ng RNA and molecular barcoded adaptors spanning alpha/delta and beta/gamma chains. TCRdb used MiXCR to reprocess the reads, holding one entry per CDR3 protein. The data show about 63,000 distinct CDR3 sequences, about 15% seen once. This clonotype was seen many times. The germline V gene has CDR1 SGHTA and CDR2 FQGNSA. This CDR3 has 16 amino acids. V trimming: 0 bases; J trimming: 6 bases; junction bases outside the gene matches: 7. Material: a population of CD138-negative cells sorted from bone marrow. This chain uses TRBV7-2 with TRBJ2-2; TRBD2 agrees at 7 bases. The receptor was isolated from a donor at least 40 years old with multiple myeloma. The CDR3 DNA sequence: TGTGCCAGCAGCTTAGCCCCCGGGACTACGGCCGGGGAGCTGTTTTTT. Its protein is CASSLAPGTTAGELFF.